This T cell receptor beta chain is from a study of blood T cell repertoires in COVID-19. Overall study: Some COVID-19 samples were acute and others convalescent; all came from the United States, Italy and Spain. T cells, B-cell-depleted T cells, or PBMCs supplied cDNA or gDNA.

Source study methods: Cell counts per sample came from amplifying reference gene primers. Only in-frame clones appear in the TCRdb table, and some are missing; sequencing was by immunoSEQ multiplex PCR. V, J and clone size are taken as reported in that table, and D and trimming were inferred from the DNA itself. The table records about 62,000 clones, around 90% of them present only once. CDR3 length: 15 amino acids. Trimming left V 5 bases short and J 6 bases short, with 16 bases between. The germline V gene encodes CDR1 LNHDA and CDR2 SQIVND (reference sequence). This TCR was recovered from a human donor in a cohort sampled during active COVID-19. The specimen sequenced was peripheral blood. This sequence joins TRBV19 and TRBJ1-4; perhaps TRBD1 as D (6 bases). The CDR3: CASSPNRVLDEKLFF. The CDR3 DNA follows: TGTGCCAGTAGTCCCAACAGGGTGCTCGATGAAAAACTGTTTTTT.